The 7 T cell receptor beta chains listed next were all sequenced from one sample in a study of T cell responses to AZD1222 COVID-19 vaccine. Profiled with immunoSEQ multiplex PCR; TCRdb holds only in-frame clones, not every one. Here the sample spans about 140,000 clones, just over 90% being singletons. Here the sequenced sample was peripheral blood, taken 28 days after the second AZD1222 dose. The source is an adult who received the AZD1222 COVID-19 vaccine.

This clone was observed once. The rearrangement joins TRBV7-9 to TRBJ1-2; 7 bases agree with TRBD1. Germline V lookup: CDR1 SEHNR, CDR2 FQNEAQ (reference sequence). The CDR3 is 14 amino acids. Trimming removed 0 bases from V and 6 bases from J; junction bases left unmatched: 4. CDR3 protein: CASSLAGGGDGYTF. CDR3 nucleotide sequence: TGTGCCAGCAGCTTAGCGGGAGGGGGCGATGGCTACACCTTC.

This clone is a singleton in its sample. J is TRBJ2-6 and V is TRBV6-5, with D perhaps assigned TRBD1 or TRBD2 (5 bases each). V was shortened by 6 bases and J by 5 bases, with 11 bases between the two germline ends. Germline V lookup: CDR1 MNHEY, CDR2 SVGAGI. The CDR3 extends over 14 amino acids. In nucleotides, the CDR3 is TGTGCCAGCAGCGGGGCAGCTCGGGCCAACGTCCTGACTTTC. Translating gives CASSGAARANVLTF.

The chain combines TRBV2 with TRBJ1-5; no clear D gene. CDR1 and CDR2 from the germline V gene are SNHLY and FYNNEI. This CDR3 is built from 14 residues. V was cut by 3 bases and J by 7 bases, with 13 bases left in between. Here the CDR3 reads CASSDSPAGQPQHF. The CDR3 DNA sequence: TGTGCCAGCAGTGATAGTCCGGCCGGGCAGCCCCAGCATTTT.

The chain joins TRBV7-2 to TRBJ2-3; D is possibly TRBD2 (5 bases). V was shortened by 5 bases and J by 6 bases, with 15 bases between the two germline ends. Germline V CDR1 and CDR2: SGHTA, FQGNSA. The CDR3 has 14 amino acids. CDR3 region: CASSHATSSDTQYF. The CDR3 DNA reads TGTGCCAGCAGCCACGCCACTAGTTCCGATACGCAGTATTTT.

This rearrangement joins TRBV11-2 to TRBJ2-4; 11 nucleotides agree with TRBD1. Losses at the gene ends were 4 bases for V and 6 bases for J; bases not matched to a gene: 5. The CDR3 loop spans 15 amino acids. Germline V CDR1 and CDR2: SGHAT, FQNNGV. The CDR3 protein is CASSSGTGGANIQYF. CDR3 coding DNA: TGTGCCAGCAGCTCAGGGACAGGGGGTGCAAACATTCAGTACTTC.

The rearrangement joins TRBV28 to TRBJ2-3, with unresolved D. This CDR3 is 15 amino acids long. Germline V gene lookup returns CDR1 MDHEN and CDR2 SYDVKM. V shed 7 bases and J shed 5 bases, with 19 bases lying between them. The CDR3 spells CASKGWGRTGDTQYF. In DNA form, the CDR3 reads TGTGCCAGCAAGGGTTGGGGAAGAACGGGAGATACGCAGTATTTT. The full variable domain, in which reference TRBV28 and TRBJ2-3 provide the parts outside the CDR3, is DVKVTQSSRYLVKRTGEKVFLECVQDMDHENMFWYRQDPGLGLRLIYFSYDVKMKEKGDIPEGYSVSREKKERFSLILESASTNQTSMYLCASKGWGRTGDTQYFGPGTRLTVL.

This sequence joins TRBV6-5 and TRBJ1-2, with TRBD1 matching over 7 bases. The trim removed 6 bases at V and 2 bases at J, leaving 9 bases unmatched. This CDR3 contains 15 residues. In germline, CDR1 is MNHEY, CDR2 SVGAGI. The CDR3 sequence is CASRTTGAANYGYTF. The CDR3 bases are TGTGCCAGCAGGACCACAGGGGCCGCCAACTATGGCTACACCTTC.